The rows below give T cell receptor beta chains drawn from one sample of a study of blood T cell repertoires in COVID-19. Clones were read by immunoSEQ multiplex PCR, and TCRdb kept only the in-frame ones, dropping some. In the table there are 90,000 to 100,000 clones, around 86% of which are singletons. Input material: peripheral blood. Receptors originate from a man aged 50-59 years with acute or convalescent COVID-19. Both conserved end residues are part of each CDR3. D genes are given only for firm matches.

j_call d_call v_call cdr3_aa
TRBJ2-1 TRBD2 TRBV6-4 CASSDLAGMGYNEQFF
TRBJ2-1 TRBD1 TRBV24-1 CATSDPRGRSDEQFF
TRBJ2-2 NA TRBV5-8 CASSLEFRAGRTAGELFF
TRBJ2-7 TRBD2 TRBV9 CASSATSGRGTYEQYF
TRBJ1-1 NA TRBV5-6 CASSLARAEAFF
TRBJ1-5 TRBD1 TRBV24-1 CATRGQGRQPQHF
TRBJ2-7 NA TRBV6-5 CASSYLYEQYF
TRBJ2-3 NA TRBV7-6 CASSFDWKGTDTQYF
TRBJ1-1 NA TRBV7-3 CASSPPFFRGNTEAFF
TRBJ1-2 NA TRBV28 CASSPNDRYYGYTF
TRBJ2-7 NA TRBV15 CATSRDRSRGNVEQYF
TRBJ2-1 TRBD2 TRBV12-5 CASAGQRGARYNEQFF
TRBJ1-1 TRBD1 TRBV5-8 CASPWVQGTTEAFF
TRBJ2-1 NA TRBV9 CASSVGGWNEQFF
TRBJ2-1 TRBD2 TRBV5-1 CASSLGTLGAGVYNEQFF
TRBJ2-1 NA TRBV6-6 CASGALYNEQFF
TRBJ2-7 NA TRBV19 CASSPDGQGGSYEQYF
TRBJ2-4 TRBD2 TRBV11-2 CASSPRTTSGSSKNIQYF
TRBJ2-5 NA TRBV6-6 CASSLGGRGAETQYF
TRBJ2-1 NA TRBV6-6 CASSSDSLSYNEQFF
TRBJ2-3 NA TRBV18 CASSRPQPTDTQYF
TRBJ2-7 TRBD2 TRBV10-2 CASRIIGGRAAGSYEQYF
TRBJ1-1 NA TRBV19 CASSIVNKGLANTEAFF
TRBJ2-7 TRBD1 TRBV5-4 CASSLSGTGGYEQYF
TRBJ2-1 TRBD2 TRBV11-3 CASSDPGLAGHRNEQFF
TRBJ1-2 NA TRBV19 CASMSSREANYGYTF
TRBJ1-1 NA TRBV30 CAWSGGLGGVGANTEAFF
TRBJ2-2 NA TRBV6-5 CASRQAGELFF
TRBJ1-1 TRBD1 TRBV19 CASSIGQGRTEAFF
TRBJ2-5 NA TRBV10-1 CASSESTGRETQYF
TRBJ1-6 NA TRBV10-2 CASSEGQSNSPLHF
TRBJ2-1 NA TRBV4-1 CASSQEASRGGEQFF
TRBJ1-4 NA TRBV9 CASSARGAANEKLFF
TRBJ2-7 TRBD1 TRBV7-8 CASSSPSQGAIGYEQYF
TRBJ2-1 TRBD2 TRBV3-1/TRBV3-2 CASSPPSGWDSEQFF
TRBJ1-4 NA TRBV30 CAWSVRRGASTNEKLFF
TRBJ1-4 NA TRBV27 CASSPERFTTQKLFF
TRBJ1-5 NA TRBV28 CASKEGYNQPQHF
TRBJ2-3 TRBD1 TRBV14 CASSRRRGGGTDTQYF
TRBJ2-1 TRBD1 TRBV3-1/TRBV3-2 CASSRKPGQGSDEQFF
TRBJ1-2 NA TRBV21-1 CASSKETGTTNYGYTF
TRBJ2-1 TRBD2 TRBV9 CASSGGLAEQFF
TRBJ1-6 NA TRBV6-5 CASGGAGFPNSPLHF
TRBJ2-5 NA TRBV11-2 CASSSVGGTGETQYF